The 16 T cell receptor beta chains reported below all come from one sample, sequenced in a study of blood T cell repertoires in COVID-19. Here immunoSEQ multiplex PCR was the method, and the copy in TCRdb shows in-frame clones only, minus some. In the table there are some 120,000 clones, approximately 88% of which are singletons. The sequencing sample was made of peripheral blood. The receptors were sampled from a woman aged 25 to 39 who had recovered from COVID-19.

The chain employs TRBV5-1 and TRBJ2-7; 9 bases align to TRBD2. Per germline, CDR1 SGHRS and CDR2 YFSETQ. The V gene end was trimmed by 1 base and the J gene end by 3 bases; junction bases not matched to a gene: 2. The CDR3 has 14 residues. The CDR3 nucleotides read TGCGCCAGCAGCTTGTCGACTAGCGGCTACGAGCAGTACTTC. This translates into CASSLSTSGYEQYF.

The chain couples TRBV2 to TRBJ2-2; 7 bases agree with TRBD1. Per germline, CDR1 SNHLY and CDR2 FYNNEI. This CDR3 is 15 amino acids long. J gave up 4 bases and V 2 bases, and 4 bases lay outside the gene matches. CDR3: CASSESGQTTGELFF. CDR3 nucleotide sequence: TGTGCCAGCAGTGAATCGGGACAGACCACCGGGGAGCTGTTTTTT.

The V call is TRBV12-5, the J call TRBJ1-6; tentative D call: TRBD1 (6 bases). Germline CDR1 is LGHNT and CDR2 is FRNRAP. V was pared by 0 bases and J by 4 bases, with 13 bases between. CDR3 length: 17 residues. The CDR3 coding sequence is TGTGCTAGTGGTTTGGTCCAATGGACAGATTATAATTCACCCCTCCACTTT. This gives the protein CASGLVQWTDYNSPLHF.

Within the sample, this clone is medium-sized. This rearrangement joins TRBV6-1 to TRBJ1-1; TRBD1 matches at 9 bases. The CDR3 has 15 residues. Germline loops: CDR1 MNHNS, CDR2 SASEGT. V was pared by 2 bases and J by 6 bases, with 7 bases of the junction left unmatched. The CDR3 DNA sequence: TGTGCCAGCAGTGAACTAAGGGACAGGGAGCCTGAAGCTTTCTTT. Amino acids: CASSELRDREPEAFF.

In nucleotides, the CDR3 is TGTGCCAGAAGCTTAGGGCACAGGGCAACTAATGAAAAACTGTTTTTT. It codes for CARSLGHRATNEKLFF. The chain employs TRBV7-5 and TRBJ1-4; TRBD1, the table's D call, was not compared with the DNA. TRBV7-5 is a known pseudogene. This CDR3 comprises 16 residues.

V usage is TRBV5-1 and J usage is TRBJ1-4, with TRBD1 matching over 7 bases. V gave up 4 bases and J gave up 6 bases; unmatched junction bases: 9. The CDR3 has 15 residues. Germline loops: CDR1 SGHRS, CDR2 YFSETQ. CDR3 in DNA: TGCGCCAGCAGCGATGGGACAGTCACCGATGAAAAACTGTTTTTT. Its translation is CASSDGTVTDEKLFF.

DNA of the CDR3: TGTGCCAGCAGGTCTCGAGATACGCAGTATTTT. Its protein product is CASRSRDTQYF. The chain joins TRBV28 to TRBJ2-3, with no clear D. Germline assignment: CDR1 MDHEN and CDR2 SYDVKM. The V gene lost 6 bases and the J gene lost 5 bases, with 6 bases spanning the gap. CDR3 length: 11 amino acids.

CDR3 in amino acids: CASSYGDKDSYEQYF. The CDR3, as DNA: TGTGCCAGCAGTTACGGGGACAAAGACTCCTACGAGCAGTACTTC. V gene TRBV6-6 combines with J gene TRBJ2-7, with TRBD1 as a possible D gene (6 bases). The germline gives CDR1 MNHNY, CDR2 SVGAGI (reference sequence). CDR3 length: 15 residues. Trimming took off 2 bases at V and 0 bases at J, with 11 bases between the two ends.

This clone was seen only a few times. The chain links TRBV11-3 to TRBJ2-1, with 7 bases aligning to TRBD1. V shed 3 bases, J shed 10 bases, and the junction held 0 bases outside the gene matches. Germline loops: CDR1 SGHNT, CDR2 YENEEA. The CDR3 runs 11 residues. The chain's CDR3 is CASSLDREQFF. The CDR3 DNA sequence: TGTGCCAGCAGCTTGGACAGGGAGCAGTTCTTC. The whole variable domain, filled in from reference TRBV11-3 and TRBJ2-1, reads EAGVVQSPRYKIIEKKQPVAFWCNPISGHNTLYWYLQNLGQGPELLIRYENEEAVDDSQLPKDRFSAERLKGVDSTLKIQPAELGDSAVYLCASSLDREQFFGPGTRLTVL.

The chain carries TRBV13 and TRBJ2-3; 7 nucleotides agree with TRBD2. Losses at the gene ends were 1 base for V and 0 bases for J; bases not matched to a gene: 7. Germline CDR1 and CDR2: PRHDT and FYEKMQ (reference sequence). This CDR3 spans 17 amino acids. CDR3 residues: CASSLEAGPISTDTQYF. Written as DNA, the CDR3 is TGTGCCAGCAGCTTAGAAGCGGGGCCCATAAGCACAGATACGCAGTATTTT.

CDR3 nucleotides: TGTGCCAGTAGTACCCCGGACATCAAACTATACAATGAGCAGTTCTTC. Its protein product is CASSTPDIKLYNEQFF. The chain employs TRBV19 and TRBJ2-1; the D gene is possibly TRBD1 (5 bases). The CDR3 has 16 residues. From germline, CDR1 is LNHDA and CDR2 SQIVND (reference sequence). Trimming stripped 4 bases from V and 4 bases from J, with 17 bases between.

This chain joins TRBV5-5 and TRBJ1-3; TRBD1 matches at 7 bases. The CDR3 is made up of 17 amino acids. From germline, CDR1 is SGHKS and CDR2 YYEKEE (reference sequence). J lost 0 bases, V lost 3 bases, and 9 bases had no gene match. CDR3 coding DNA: TGTGCCAGCAGCTCCCGACCTAACAGGGGCTCTGGAAACACCATATATTTT. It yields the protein CASSSRPNRGSGNTIYF.

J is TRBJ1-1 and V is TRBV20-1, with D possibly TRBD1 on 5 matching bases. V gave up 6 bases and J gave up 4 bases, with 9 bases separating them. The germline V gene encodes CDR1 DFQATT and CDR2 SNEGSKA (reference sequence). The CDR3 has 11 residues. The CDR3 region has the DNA TGCAGTGCGGGGGGGAGCACTGAAGCTTTCTTT. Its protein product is CSAGGSTEAFF.

CDR3 amino acids: CASSYGLQETQYF. Here the CDR3 DNA reads TGTGCCAGCAGTTACGGGCTTCAAGAGACCCAGTACTTC. The chain has TRBV6-2 or TRBV6-3 and TRBJ2-5; D is ambiguous. V was pared by 2 bases and J by 2 bases, with 6 bases between. The CDR3 has 13 amino acids. The germline V gene encodes CDR1 MNHEY and CDR2 SVGEGT.

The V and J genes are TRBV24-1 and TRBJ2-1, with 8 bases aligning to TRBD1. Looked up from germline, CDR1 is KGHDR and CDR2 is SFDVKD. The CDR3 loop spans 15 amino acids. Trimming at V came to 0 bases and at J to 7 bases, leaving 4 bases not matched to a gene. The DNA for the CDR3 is TGTGCCACCAGTGATTTGCGGACAGGGAGTAATGAGCAGTTCTTC. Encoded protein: CATSDLRTGSNEQFF.

This CDR3 is CASQNTGDNQPQHF. The CDR3 DNA follows: TGTGCCAGTCAAAATACAGGGGACAATCAGCCCCAGCATTTT. The genes are TRBV2 and TRBJ1-5, with 7 bases fitting TRBD1. Germline V gene sequence: CDR1 SNHLY, CDR2 FYNNEI. V shed 9 bases, J shed 3 bases, and the junction held 8 bases outside the gene matches. This CDR3 has 14 residues.